This TCR delta chain comes out of a study of Vδ1+ human thymocytes. The study, taken as a whole, reports: Highly polyclonal TRG and TRD repertoires with Gaussian CDR3 length distributions appeared in thymus.

RNA was extracted from the cells and then reverse transcribed. Multiplex PCR used pooled V-gene forward primers and a constant-region reverse primer to amplify CDR3s. TCRdb re-called the multiplex PCR reads with CATT. This sample has 45,000 to 75,000 delta-chain clones, with about 16% found just once. Per the germline V gene, CDR1 is TSWWSYY and CDR2 is QGS. The CDR3 is 21 residues long. The trim removed 2 bases at V and 1 base at J, leaving 16 bases unmatched. This clone has just a few counts. Its antigen remains unidentified. The specimen sequenced was Vdelta1+ gamma-delta thymocytes from the thymus. As for subset: FACS-sorted CD3+ TCRalphabeta- TCRVdelta1+ TCRVdelta2- thymocytes. This clonotype was sampled from a girl under three years old who had congenital heart surgery. The chain has TRDV1 and TRDJ1, with 13 nucleotides matching TRDD3. The CDR3 DNA reads TGTGCTCTTGGGGAAAAGGCCGACCACTGGGGGATACGGGGTCGCACCGATAAACTCATCTTT. It encodes CALGEKADHWGIRGRTDKLIF.